Below are 7 T cell receptor beta chains sequenced from a single sample in a study of a mutant IDH1 vaccine in newly diagnosed glioma. The data were produced by immunoSEQ multiplex PCR, yet TCRdb's version contains in-frame clones alone and is incomplete. The sample has about 21,000 clones; about 90% are singletons. These TCRs' antigens remain unknown. As to time point: week 11, during vaccination. Vaccination comprised doses that each held 300 ug of mutant IDH1 20-mer peptide, plus topical imiquimod. Here the sequenced sample was PBMCs, taken from a glioma patient whose treatment included an IDH1 peptide vaccine. These receptors originate from a middle-aged woman with glioma.

This chain uses TRBV19 with TRBJ2-3; TRBD1 or TRBD2 may be the D gene (5 bases each). The length of the CDR3 is 15 residues. V was shortened by 3 bases and J by 4 bases, with 14 bases between the two germline ends. Germline V gene data show CDR1 as LNHDA and CDR2 as SQIVND (reference sequence). The CDR3 here is CASSIPREFPDTQYF. The CDR3 bases are TGTGCCAGTAGTATCCCCAGGGAGTTTCCAGATACGCAGTATTTT.

Only a few counts were recorded for this clone. The chain recombines TRBV6-1 with TRBJ1-3; D not certain. CDR1 and CDR2 (germline): MNHNS, SASEGT. The V and J ends lost 3 bases and 4 bases respectively, with 10 bases between them. CDR3 length: 14 amino acids. The CDR3, as DNA: TGTGCCAGCAGTGACCGGGCCTTCGGAAACACCATATATTTT. Translated, it gives CASSDRAFGNTIYF.

V is TRBV7-2 and J is TRBJ2-7; the D gene is possibly TRBD2 (5 bases). The CDR3 runs to 13 residues. Between the trimmed V and J ends, which lost 4 bases and 2 bases, there was a span of 9 bases. Per germline, CDR1 SGHTA and CDR2 FQGNSA. CDR3 sequence reads: CASSSGVTYEQYF. DNA for the CDR3: TGTGCCAGCAGCTCCGGGGTAACCTACGAGCAGTACTTC.

The J gene is TRBJ1-4, the V gene TRBV5-1; 8 positions agree with TRBD1. The germline V gene encodes CDR1 SGHRS and CDR2 YFSETQ. The CDR3 is made up of 15 amino acids. Germline trimming cut 3 bases from V and 4 bases from J; bases unmatched to any gene: 5. The CDR3 region is CASSSRGLNNEKLFF. In DNA form, the CDR3 reads TGCGCCAGCAGCTCCAGGGGGCTCAATAATGAAAAACTGTTTTTT.

This clone has a handful of counts. The chain employs TRBV5-1 and TRBJ2-7, with 7 positions matching TRBD1. CDR1 and CDR2 from the germline V gene are SGHRS and YFSETQ. V was pared by 3 bases and J by 3 bases, with 6 bases of the junction left unmatched. This CDR3 contains 14 residues. CDR3: CASSSMTGRYEQYF. The CDR3 DNA is TGCGCCAGCAGCTCTATGACAGGGCGCTACGAGCAGTACTTC.

This rearrangement joins TRBV5-6 to TRBJ1-1; 10 nucleotides line up with TRBD1. From germline, CDR1 is SGHDT and CDR2 YYEEEE. The CDR3 is 15 amino acids. The trim removed 3 bases at V and 3 bases at J, leaving 5 bases unmatched. Written as DNA, the CDR3 is TGTGCCAGCAGCTCCCGGGACAGGGGTTACACTGAAGCTTTCTTT. Translating it yields CASSSRDRGYTEAFF.

V usage is TRBV27 and J usage is TRBJ1-4, with TRBD1 as a possible D gene (6 bases). CDR1 is MNHEY, CDR2 SMNVEV, per germline (reference sequence). V was pared by 3 bases and J by 7 bases, with 12 bases between. The CDR3 has 14 amino acids. The DNA for the CDR3 is TGTGCCAGCAGTTTGAGGGGGGCTTCTGAAAAACTGTTTTTT. Amino acid sequence: CASSLRGASEKLFF.